This entry concerns a single T cell receptor beta chain. MiXCR was run by TCRdb on the PCR reads, yielding one entry per CDR3 protein. The table has more than 550,000 distinct CDR3 sequences, 25% seen once. The data originate from a study of molecular identifiers for immune sequencing clone quantification. Study in general: RNA, taken in replicates from approximately 20,000 or 100,000 naive CD8 cells, was split five ways, with four sequenced.

V was shortened by 3 bases and J by 5 bases, with 17 bases between the two germline ends. Germline CDR1 reads KGHSH; CDR2 reads LQKENI. CDR3 size: 15 residues. The receptor's source is a human donor in good health. Some libraries in this study had Jurkat cell RNA spiked in. The chain recombines TRBV18 with TRBJ2-7; perhaps TRBD1 as D (5 bases). The sequenced sample was naive CD8+ T cells from blood, with Jurkat cell RNA spiked in. This sample's subset: FACS-sorted CD8+CD4-CCR7+CD45RA+ naive T cells. CDR3 sequence (DNA): TGTGCCAGCTCACCGGACGGACATTATTCTAACGAGCAGTACTTC. The encoded protein is CASSPDGHYSNEQYF. The entire variable domain, with the rest obtained from reference TRBV18 and TRBJ2-7, is as follows: NAGVMQNPRHLVRRRGQEARLRCSPMKGHSHVYWYRQLPEEGLKFMVYLQKENIIDESGMPKERFSAEFPKEGPSILRIQQVVRGDSAAYFCASSPDGHYSNEQYFGPGTRLTVT.